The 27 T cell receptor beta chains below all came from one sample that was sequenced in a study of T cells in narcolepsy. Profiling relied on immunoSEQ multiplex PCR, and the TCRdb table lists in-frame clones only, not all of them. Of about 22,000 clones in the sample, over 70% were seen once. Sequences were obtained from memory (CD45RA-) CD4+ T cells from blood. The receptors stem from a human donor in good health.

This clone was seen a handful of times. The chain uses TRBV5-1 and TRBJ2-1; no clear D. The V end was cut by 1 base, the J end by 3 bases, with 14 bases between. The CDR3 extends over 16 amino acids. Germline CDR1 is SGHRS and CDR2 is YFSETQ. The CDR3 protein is CASSLFPSTNYNEQFF. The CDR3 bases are TGCGCCAGCAGCTTGTTCCCCAGTACTAACTACAATGAGCAGTTCTTC.

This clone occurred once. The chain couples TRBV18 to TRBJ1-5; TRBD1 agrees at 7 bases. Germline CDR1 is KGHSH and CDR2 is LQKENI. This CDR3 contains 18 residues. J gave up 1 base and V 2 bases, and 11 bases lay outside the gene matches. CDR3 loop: CASSPVSPGGMSNQPQHF. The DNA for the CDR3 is TGTGCCAGCTCACCAGTTTCCCCAGGGGGGATGAGCAATCAGCCCCAGCATTTT.

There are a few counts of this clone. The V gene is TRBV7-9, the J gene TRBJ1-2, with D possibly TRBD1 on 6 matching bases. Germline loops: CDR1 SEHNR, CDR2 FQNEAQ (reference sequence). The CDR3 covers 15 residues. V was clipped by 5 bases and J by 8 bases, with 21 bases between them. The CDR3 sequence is CASSQEGGGTKGYTF. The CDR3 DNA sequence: TGTGCCAGCAGCCAAGAGGGGGGAGGGACTAAAGGCTACACCTTC. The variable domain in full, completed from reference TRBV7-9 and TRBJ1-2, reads DTGVSQNPRHKITKRGQNVTFRCDPISEHNRLYWYRQTLGQGPEFLTYFQNEAQLEKSRLLSDRFSAERPKGSFSTLEIQRTEQGDSAMYLCASSQEGGGTKGYTFGSGTRLTVV.

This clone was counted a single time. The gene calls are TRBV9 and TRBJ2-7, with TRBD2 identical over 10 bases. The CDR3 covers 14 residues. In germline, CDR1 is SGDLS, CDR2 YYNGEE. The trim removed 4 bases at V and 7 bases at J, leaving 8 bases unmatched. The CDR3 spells CASSPSGGAREQYF. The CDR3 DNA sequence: TGTGCCAGCAGCCCGAGCGGGGGGGCGCGGGAGCAGTACTTC.

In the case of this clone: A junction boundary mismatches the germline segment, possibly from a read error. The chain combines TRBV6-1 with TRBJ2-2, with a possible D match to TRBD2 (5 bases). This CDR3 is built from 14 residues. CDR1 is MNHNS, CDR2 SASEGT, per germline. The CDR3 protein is CANSVSSQTGELFF. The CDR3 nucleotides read TGTGCCAACAGTGTTTCTAGCCAGACCGGGGAGCTGTTTTTT.

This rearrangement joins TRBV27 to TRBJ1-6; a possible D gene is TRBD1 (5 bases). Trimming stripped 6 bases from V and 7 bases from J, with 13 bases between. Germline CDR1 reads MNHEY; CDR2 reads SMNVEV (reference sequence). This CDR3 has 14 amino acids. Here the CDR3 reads CASSRTWGNSPLHF. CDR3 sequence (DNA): TGTGCCAGCAGCCGGACGTGGGGGAATTCACCCCTCCACTTT.

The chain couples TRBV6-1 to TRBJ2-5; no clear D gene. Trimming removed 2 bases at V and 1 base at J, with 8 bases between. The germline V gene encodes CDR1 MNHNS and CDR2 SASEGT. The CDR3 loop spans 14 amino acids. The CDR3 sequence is CASSEMAIQETQYF. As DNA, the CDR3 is TGTGCCAGCAGTGAAATGGCGATCCAAGAGACCCAGTACTTC.

The CDR3 here is CASSTTGILSGANVLTF. The CDR3 coding sequence is TGTGCCAGTAGTACAACAGGGATCCTCTCTGGGGCCAACGTCCTGACTTTC. This chain uses TRBV19 with TRBJ2-6; a possible D gene is TRBD1 (6 bases). The germline gives CDR1 LNHDA, CDR2 SQIVND (reference sequence). There are 17 residues in the CDR3. V was shortened by 4 bases and J by 0 bases, with 13 bases between the two germline ends.

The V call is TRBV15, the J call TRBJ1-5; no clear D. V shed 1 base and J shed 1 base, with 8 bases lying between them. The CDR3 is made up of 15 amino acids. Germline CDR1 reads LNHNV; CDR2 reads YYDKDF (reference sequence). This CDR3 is CATSRVSDSNQPQHF. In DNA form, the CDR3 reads TGTGCCACCAGCAGAGTCTCGGACAGCAATCAGCCCCAGCATTTT.

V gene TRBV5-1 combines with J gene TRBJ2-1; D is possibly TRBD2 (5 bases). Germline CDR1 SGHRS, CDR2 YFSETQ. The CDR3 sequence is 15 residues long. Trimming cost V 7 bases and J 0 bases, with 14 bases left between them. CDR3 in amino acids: CASLGRVGSYNEQFF. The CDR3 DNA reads TGCGCCAGCCTAGGGCGGGTAGGCTCCTACAATGAGCAGTTCTTC.

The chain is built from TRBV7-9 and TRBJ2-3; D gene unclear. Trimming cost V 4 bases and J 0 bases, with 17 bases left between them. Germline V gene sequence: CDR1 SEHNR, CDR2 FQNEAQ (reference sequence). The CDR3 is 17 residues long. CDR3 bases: TGTGCCAGCAGCTCTTCCCCCAGCCACACTAGCACAGATACGCAGTATTTT. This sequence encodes CASSSSPSHTSTDTQYF.

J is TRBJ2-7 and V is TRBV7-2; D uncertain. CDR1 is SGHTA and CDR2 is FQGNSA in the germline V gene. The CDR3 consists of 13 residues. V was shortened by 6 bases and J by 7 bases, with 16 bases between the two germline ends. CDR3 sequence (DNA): TGTGCCAGCAGAGCGATGACGGAAGGGGAGCAGTACTTC. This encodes CASRAMTEGEQYF.

The CDR3 nucleotides read TGTGCCAGCAGCTTAAAGGGTTCTACAGGCCACATCGAGCAGTACTTC. Residues: CASSLKGSTGHIEQYF. This chain uses TRBV7-8 with TRBJ2-7, with a possible D match to TRBD1 (5 bases). In germline, CDR1 is SGHVS, CDR2 FQNEAQ. The CDR3 consists of 16 residues. V gave up 2 bases and J gave up 6 bases, with 20 bases separating them.

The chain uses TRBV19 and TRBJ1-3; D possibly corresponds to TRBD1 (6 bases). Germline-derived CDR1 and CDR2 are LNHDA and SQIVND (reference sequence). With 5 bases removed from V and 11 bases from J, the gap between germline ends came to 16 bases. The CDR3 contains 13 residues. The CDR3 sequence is CASSPSGHEAIYF. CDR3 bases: TGTGCCAGTAGTCCTTCGGGACATGAAGCCATATATTTT.

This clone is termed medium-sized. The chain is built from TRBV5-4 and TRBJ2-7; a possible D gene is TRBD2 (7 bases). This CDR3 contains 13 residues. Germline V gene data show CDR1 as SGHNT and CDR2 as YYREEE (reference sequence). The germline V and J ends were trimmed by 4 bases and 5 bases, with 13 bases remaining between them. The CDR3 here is CASSPGGRDEQYF. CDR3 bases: TGTGCCAGCAGCCCGGGGGGCAGAGACGAGCAGTACTTC. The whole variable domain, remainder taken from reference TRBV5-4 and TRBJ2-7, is ETGVTQSPTHLIKTRGQQVTLRCSSQSGHNTVSWYQQALGQGPQFIFQYYREEENGRGNFPPRFSGLQFPNYSSELNVNALELDDSALYLCASSPGGRDEQYFGPGTRLTVT.

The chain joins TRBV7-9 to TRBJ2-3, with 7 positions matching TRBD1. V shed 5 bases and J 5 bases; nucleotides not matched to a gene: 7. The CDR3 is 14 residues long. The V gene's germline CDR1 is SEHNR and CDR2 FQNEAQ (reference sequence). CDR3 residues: CASSLTGARDTQYF. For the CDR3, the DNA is TGTGCCAGCAGCCTCACAGGGGCCAGAGATACGCAGTATTTT.

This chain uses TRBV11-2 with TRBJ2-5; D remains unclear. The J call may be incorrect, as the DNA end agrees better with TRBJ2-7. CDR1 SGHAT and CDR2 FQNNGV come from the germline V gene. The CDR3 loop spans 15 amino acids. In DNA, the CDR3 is TGTGCCAGCAGCTTCTCACTGATAAGCTCCTACGAGCAGTACTTC. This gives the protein CASSFSLISSYEQYF.

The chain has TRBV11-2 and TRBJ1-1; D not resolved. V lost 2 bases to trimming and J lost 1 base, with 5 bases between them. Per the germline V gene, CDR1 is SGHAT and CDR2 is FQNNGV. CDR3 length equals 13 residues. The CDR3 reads CASSLWANTEAFF. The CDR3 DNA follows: TGTGCCAGCAGCTTATGGGCGAACACTGAAGCTTTCTTT.

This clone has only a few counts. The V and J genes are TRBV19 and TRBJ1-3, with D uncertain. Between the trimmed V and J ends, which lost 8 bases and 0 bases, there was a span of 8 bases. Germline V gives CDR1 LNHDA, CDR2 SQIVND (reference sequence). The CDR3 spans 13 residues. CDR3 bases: TGTGCCAGTTCATACAGCTCTGGAAACACCATATATTTT. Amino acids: CASSYSSGNTIYF.

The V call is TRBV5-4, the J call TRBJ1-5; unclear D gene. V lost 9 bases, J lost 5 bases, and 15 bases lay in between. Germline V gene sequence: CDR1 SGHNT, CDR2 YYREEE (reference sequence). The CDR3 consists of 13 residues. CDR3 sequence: CATRSSPDQPQHF. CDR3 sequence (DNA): TGTGCCACGCGCTCCTCGCCCGATCAGCCCCAGCATTTT.

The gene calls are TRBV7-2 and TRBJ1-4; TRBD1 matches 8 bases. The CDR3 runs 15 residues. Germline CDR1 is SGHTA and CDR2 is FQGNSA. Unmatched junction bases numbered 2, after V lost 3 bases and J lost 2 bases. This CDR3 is CASSFRTGTNEKLFF. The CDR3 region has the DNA TGTGCCAGCAGCTTCAGGACAGGGACTAATGAAAAACTGTTTTTT.

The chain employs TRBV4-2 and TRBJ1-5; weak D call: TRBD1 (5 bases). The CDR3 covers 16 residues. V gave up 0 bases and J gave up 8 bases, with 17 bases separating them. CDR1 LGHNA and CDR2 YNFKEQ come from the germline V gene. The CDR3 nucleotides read TGTGCCAGCAGCCAAGATGGGCGGGGGGTTATTGAGCCCCAGCATTTT. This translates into CASSQDGRGVIEPQHF.

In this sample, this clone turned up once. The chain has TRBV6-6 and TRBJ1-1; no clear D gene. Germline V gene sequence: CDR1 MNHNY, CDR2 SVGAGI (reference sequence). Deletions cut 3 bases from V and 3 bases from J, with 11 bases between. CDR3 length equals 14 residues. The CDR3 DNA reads TGTGCCAGCAGTTATGACGGAGAGGACACTGAAGCTTTCTTT. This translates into CASSYDGEDTEAFF.

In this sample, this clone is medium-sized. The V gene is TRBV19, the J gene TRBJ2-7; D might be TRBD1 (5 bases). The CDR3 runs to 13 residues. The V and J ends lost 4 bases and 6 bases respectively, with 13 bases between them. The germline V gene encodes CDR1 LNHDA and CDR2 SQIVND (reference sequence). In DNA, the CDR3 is TGTGCCAGTAGTACAAACCAGGGTGCCGAGCAGTACTTC. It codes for CASSTNQGAEQYF. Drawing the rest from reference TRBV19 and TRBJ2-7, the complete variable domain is DGGITQSPKYLFRKEGQNVTLSCEQNLNHDAMYWYRQDPGQGLRLIYYSQIVNDFQKGDIAEGYSVSREKKESFPLTVTSAQKNPTAFYLCASSTNQGAEQYFGPGTRLTVT.

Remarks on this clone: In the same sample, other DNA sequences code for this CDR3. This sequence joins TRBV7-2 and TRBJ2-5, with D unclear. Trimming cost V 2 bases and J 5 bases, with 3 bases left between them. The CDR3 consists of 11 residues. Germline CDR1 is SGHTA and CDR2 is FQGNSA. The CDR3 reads CASSLLETQYF. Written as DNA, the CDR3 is TGTGCCAGCAGCTTACTGGAGACCCAGTACTTC.

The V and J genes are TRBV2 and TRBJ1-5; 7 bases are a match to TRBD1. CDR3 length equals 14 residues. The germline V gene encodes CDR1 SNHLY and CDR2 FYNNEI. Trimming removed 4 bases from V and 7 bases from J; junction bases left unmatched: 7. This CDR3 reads CASSGRQGQQPQHF. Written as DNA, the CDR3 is TGTGCCAGCAGTGGGCGACAGGGTCAGCAGCCCCAGCATTTT. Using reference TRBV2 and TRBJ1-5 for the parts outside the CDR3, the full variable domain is EPEVTQTPSHQVTQMGQEVILRCVPISNHLYFYWYRQILGQKVEFLVSFYNNEISEKSEIFDDQFSVERPDGSNFTLKIRSTKLEDSAMYFCASSGRQGQQPQHFGDGTRLSIL.

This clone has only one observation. CDR3 sequence (DNA): TGTGCCAGCAGCCAGCCGGGACAGAGATCCTACGAGCAGTACTTC. Its translation is CASSQPGQRSYEQYF. V and J are TRBV6-6 and TRBJ2-7, with 7 nucleotides matching TRBD1. Germline V lookup: CDR1 MNHNY, CDR2 SVGAGI (reference sequence). The trim removed 6 bases at V and 1 base at J, leaving 9 bases unmatched. This CDR3 has 15 residues.